This entry lists 9 T cell receptor beta chains sequenced from one sample in a study of OX40 agonist ivuxolimab in advanced cancers. Measured with immunoSEQ multiplex PCR; TCRdb has only the in-frame clones, and not every one. The table includes about 64,000 clones, around 83% detected once. The sample here was CD4+ or CD8+ T cells sorted from blood, taken in a trial of the OX40 agonist ivuxolimab. Receptors were obtained from an adult with an advanced solid tumor such as melanoma, head and neck, liver or kidney cancer.

J is TRBJ2-2 and V is TRBV4-1; 8 bases match TRBD2. Germline-derived CDR1 and CDR2 are MGHRA and YSYEKL. The trim removed 3 bases at V and 6 bases at J, leaving 3 bases unmatched. The CDR3 has 14 amino acids. The CDR3 sequence: CASSHPGLAGELFF. The DNA for the CDR3 is TGCGCCAGCAGCCACCCGGGACTAGCCGGGGAGCTGTTTTTT.

A single count supports this clone. The rearrangement uses TRBV7-8 and TRBJ2-3; D gene uncertain. The V end lost 1 base, the J end lost 3 bases, and 14 bases lay between the germline ends. The germline CDR1 and CDR2 sequences are SGHVS and FQNEAQ. This CDR3 contains 16 residues. The CDR3 DNA reads as TGTGCCAGCAGCTTAGGGCCTAGAGATTTAACAGATACGCAGTATTTT. Translating it yields CASSLGPRDLTDTQYF.

This clone was found once. The chain carries TRBV28 and TRBJ1-2, with D possibly matching TRBD1 (5 bases). The V end was cut by 4 bases, the J end by 8 bases, with 20 bases between. The germline gives CDR1 MDHEN, CDR2 SYDVKM. CDR3 length equals 15 residues. CDR3: CASSSLREGTSGYTF. In nucleotides, the CDR3 is TGTGCCAGCAGTTCACTGAGGGAGGGGACCAGCGGCTACACCTTC.

This chain connects TRBV7-9 to TRBJ1-2; possibly TRBD1 for D (5 bases). Germline V gene lookup returns CDR1 SEHNR and CDR2 FQNEAQ (reference sequence). CDR3 size: 15 residues. The V end was cut by 4 bases, the J end by 1 base, with 13 bases between. The CDR3 loop is CASSWGDLLNYGYTF. The CDR3 DNA reads as TGTGCCAGCAGCTGGGGGGATCTCCTTAACTATGGCTACACCTTC. Supplemented by reference TRBV7-9 and TRBJ1-2, the full variable domain reads DTGVSQNPRHKITKRGQNVTFRCDPISEHNRLYWYRQTLGQGPEFLTYFQNEAQLEKSRLLSDRFSAERPKGSFSTLEIQRTEQGDSAMYLCASSWGDLLNYGYTFGSGTRLTVV.

This clone was observed a few times. V and J are TRBV29-1 and TRBJ2-7, with TRBD1 identical over 7 bases. V gave up 4 bases and J gave up 4 bases; unmatched junction bases: 10. The CDR3 extends over 14 amino acids. Germline loops: CDR1 SQVTM, CDR2 ANQGSEA. The CDR3 nucleotides read TGCAGCGTTGGGATACAGGGGTACCGATACGAGCAGTACTTC. Amino acid sequence: CSVGIQGYRYEQYF.

The gene calls are TRBV19 and TRBJ2-5; 12 bases are a match to TRBD1. Germline trimming cut 4 bases from V and 4 bases from J; bases unmatched to any gene: 7. The CDR3 has 16 amino acids. The germline gives CDR1 LNHDA, CDR2 SQIVND (reference sequence). The CDR3 DNA is TGTGCCAGTAGTACTCCCGGGACAGGGGGCCGAGAGACCCAGTACTTC. It yields the protein CASSTPGTGGRETQYF. Supplemented by reference TRBV19 and TRBJ2-5, the full variable domain reads DGGITQSPKYLFRKEGQNVTLSCEQNLNHDAMYWYRQDPGQGLRLIYYSQIVNDFQKGDIAEGYSVSREKKESFPLTVTSAQKNPTAFYLCASSTPGTGGRETQYFGPGTRLLVL.

The V and J genes are TRBV6-5 and TRBJ1-2; D gene uncertain. Trimming left V 10 bases short and J 10 bases short, with 16 bases between. The CDR3 consists of 11 residues. Looked up from germline, CDR1 is MNHEY and CDR2 is SVGAGI. The CDR3 region is CATLGTEHYTF. CDR3 DNA: TGTGCCACCCTCGGAACAGAACACTACACCTTC.

V gene TRBV5-1 combines with J gene TRBJ1-4; D is undetermined. CDR3 size: 15 residues. Germline CDR1 SGHRS, CDR2 YFSETQ. Trimming removed 3 bases at V and 5 bases at J, with 14 bases between. The CDR3 region is CASSSAGPPNEKLFF. In nucleotides, the CDR3 is TGCGCCAGCAGCTCGGCCGGGCCTCCGAATGAAAAACTGTTTTTT. Supplemented by reference TRBV5-1 and TRBJ1-4, the full variable domain reads KAGVTQTPRYLIKTRGQQVTLSCSPISGHRSVSWYQQTPGQGLQFLFEYFSETQRNKGNFPGRFSGRQFSNSRSEMNVSTLELGDSALYLCASSSAGPPNEKLFFGSGTQLSVL.

The rearrangement joins TRBV18 to TRBJ1-1, with 7 nucleotides matching TRBD1. The CDR3 is made up of 14 amino acids. CDR1 is KGHSH and CDR2 is LQKENI in the germline V gene. V lost 5 bases and J lost 11; bases outside the gene matches: 14. CDR3 coding DNA: TGTGCCAGCTCAGAACACCCGACAGGGCACGTTGCTTTCTTT. Translation: CASSEHPTGHVAFF.